The 22 T cell receptor beta chains given below trace back to one sample, sequenced in a study of graft-versus-host responses after intestinal transplantation. These receptors lack a known antigen. The protocol was immunoSEQ multiplex PCR, while the TCRdb copy is restricted to in-frame clones and leaves out a portion. The data show 100,000 or so clones, roughly 90% seen once. Sequenced here: unstimulated CD4+ T cells sorted from spleen or lymph node cells, sampled before intestinal transplant. The source is a human donor who received an intestinal transplant.

The chain carries TRBV25-1 and TRBJ2-7; D possibly corresponds to TRBD1 (6 bases). Germline CDR1 reads MGHDK; CDR2 reads SYGVNS. V was clipped by 1 base and J by 2 bases, with 12 bases between them. CDR3 length: 15 residues. The CDR3 nucleotides are TGTGCCAGCAGTGAATTTGGGACACTAACCTACGAGCAGTACTTC. Protein: CASSEFGTLTYEQYF.

The rearrangement links TRBV2 to TRBJ1-1, with 10 bases identical to TRBD1. Per the germline V gene, CDR1 is SNHLY and CDR2 is FYNNEI. V shed 11 bases and J 0 bases; nucleotides not matched to a gene: 3. CDR3 length: 13 residues. The CDR3 bases are TGTGCCGGGACAGGGGTCCTGAACACTGAAGCTTTCTTT. Its translation: CAGTGVLNTEAFF.

The rearrangement joins TRBV28 to TRBJ2-1; D might be TRBD2 (6 bases). This CDR3 region has 15 residues. Germline CDR1 MDHEN, CDR2 SYDVKM. Between the trimmed V and J ends, which lost 2 bases and 10 bases, there was a span of 18 bases. The CDR3 DNA is TGTGCCAGCAGTTTAGCCGGGAGCGCCGAGGTGGAGCAGTTCTTC. This sequence encodes CASSLAGSAEVEQFF.

This chain connects TRBV11-3 to TRBJ1-1; D is unclear. CDR1 is SGHNT and CDR2 is YENEEA in the germline V gene. Trimming left V 0 bases short and J 4 bases short, with 6 bases between. This CDR3 has 13 residues. The CDR3 loop is CASSLDHPTEAFF. The DNA for the CDR3 is TGTGCCAGCAGCTTAGATCATCCCACTGAAGCTTTCTTT.

The gene calls are TRBV7-9 and TRBJ1-6; D gene ambiguous. In germline, CDR1 is SEHNR, CDR2 FQNEAQ (reference sequence). The CDR3 covers 17 residues. Deletions cut 1 base from V and 0 bases from J, with 10 bases between. Here the CDR3 DNA reads TGTGCCAGCAGCTTAGGGACCGGGAGCTCCTATAATTCACCCCTCCACTTT. It is translated as CASSLGTGSSYNSPLHF.

J is TRBJ1-6 and V is TRBV19; TRBD1 is a possible D gene (6 bases). This CDR3 has 17 residues. Per the germline V gene, CDR1 is LNHDA and CDR2 is SQIVND (reference sequence). Trimming shortened V by 3 bases and J by 10 bases, and 22 bases separated the two germline ends. Written as DNA, the CDR3 is TGTGCCAGTAGTATGACAGGCGACAGCGGGACTCGGTCACCCCTCCACTTT. It yields the protein CASSMTGDSGTRSPLHF.

The genes are TRBV5-6 and TRBJ2-2, with TRBD2 matching over 11 bases. In germline, CDR1 is SGHDT, CDR2 YYEEEE. The CDR3 runs to 16 residues. V gave up 4 bases and J gave up 6 bases; unmatched junction bases: 8. The CDR3 here is CASSQLLAGVSGELFF. CDR3 DNA sequence: TGTGCCAGCAGCCAACTACTAGCGGGGGTTTCCGGGGAGCTGTTTTTT.

The CDR3 loop is CASSDSDGTEAFF. Here the CDR3 DNA reads TGTGCCAGCAGTGACTCCGACGGGACTGAAGCTTTCTTT. V gene TRBV6-4 combines with J gene TRBJ1-1; D uncertain. This CDR3 comprises 13 residues. CDR1 and CDR2 from the germline V gene are MRHNA and SNTAGT. Deletions cut 0 bases from V and 5 bases from J, with 7 bases between.

The chain links TRBV25-1 to TRBJ2-7; D may be TRBD2 (6 bases). Trimming removed 1 base at V and 2 bases at J, with 9 bases between. CDR1 is MGHDK, CDR2 SYGVNS, per germline. This CDR3 contains 14 residues. The CDR3 loop reads CASSEWAGTYEQYF. For the CDR3, the DNA is TGTGCCAGCAGTGAATGGGCGGGGACCTACGAGCAGTACTTC.

The chain carries TRBV13 and TRBJ1-4; no clear D gene. CDR3 length equals 15 residues. V lost 0 bases and J 2 bases, leaving 7 bases between the germline ends. Germline CDR1 and CDR2: PRHDT and FYEKMQ (reference sequence). The CDR3 protein is CASSLGAQTNEKLFF. The CDR3 DNA sequence: TGTGCCAGCAGCTTAGGCGCTCAGACTAATGAAAAACTGTTTTTT. The whole variable domain, filled in from reference TRBV13 and TRBJ1-4, reads AAGVIQSPRHLIKEKRETATLKCYPIPRHDTVYWYQQGPGQDPQFLISFYEKMQSDKGSIPDRFSAQQFSDYHSELNMSSLELGDSALYFCASSLGAQTNEKLFFGSGTQLSVL.

The J gene is TRBJ1-2, the V gene TRBV5-6; D is uncertain. The CDR3 is 11 amino acids. V was shortened by 4 bases and J by 2 bases, with 3 bases between the two germline ends. Germline CDR1 reads SGHDT; CDR2 reads YYEEEE. The CDR3 protein is CASSTNYGYTF. CDR3 nucleotide sequence: TGTGCCAGCAGCACAAACTATGGCTACACCTTC.

The CDR3 protein is CASSAYSSYNEQFF. The CDR3 region has the DNA TGCGCCAGCAGCGCATACAGCTCCTACAATGAGCAGTTCTTC. The V gene is TRBV5-1, the J gene TRBJ2-1; no clear D. Trimming shortened V by 4 bases and J by 0 bases, and 8 bases separated the two germline ends. In germline, CDR1 is SGHRS, CDR2 YFSETQ. CDR3 length equals 14 residues.

This clone was counted between two and nine times. The chain is built from TRBV29-1 and TRBJ2-7, with D possibly TRBD1 on 5 matching bases. CDR1 is SQVTM, CDR2 ANQGSEA, per germline. Trimming took 6 bases from V and 2 from J, leaving 11 bases between them. This CDR3 spans 12 amino acids. CDR3 amino acids: CSVSWGTYEQYF. Written as DNA, the CDR3 is TGCAGCGTGTCGTGGGGCACCTACGAGCAGTACTTC.

This rearrangement joins TRBV6-1 to TRBJ1-6, with D perhaps TRBD1 (6 bases). Germline V CDR1 and CDR2: MNHNS, SASEGT. V lost 2 bases and J 13 bases, leaving 15 bases between the germline ends. The CDR3 has 14 amino acids. CDR3 nucleotides: TGTGCCAGCAGTGAAAGGGACAACCCACGGCCCCTCCACTTT. Its protein product is CASSERDNPRPLHF.

The V gene is TRBV2, the J gene TRBJ2-3; possible D gene TRBD1, 6 bases. Germline V gene lookup returns CDR1 SNHLY and CDR2 FYNNEI. This CDR3 has 14 amino acids. V shed 4 bases and J shed 2 bases, with 10 bases lying between them. The CDR3 DNA reads TGTGCCAGCAGTGCTGACAGGACCACAGATACGCAGTATTTT. Its translation: CASSADRTTDTQYF.

Only one count was recorded for this clone. The V and J genes are TRBV7-6 and TRBJ2-3; 8 positions match TRBD1. In germline, CDR1 is SGHVS, CDR2 FNYEAQ. Trimming cost V 5 bases and J 7 bases; bases outside gene matches: 8. The CDR3 consists of 14 residues. This chain's CDR3 is CASSEGTGGNTQYF. CDR3 nucleotide sequence: TGTGCCAGCAGCGAGGGAACAGGGGGAAATACGCAGTATTTT.

The chain has TRBV5-4 and TRBJ2-1, with no clear D. V shed 4 bases and J shed 7 bases, with 12 bases lying between them. CDR3 size: 13 residues. The germline gives CDR1 SGHNT, CDR2 YYREEE (reference sequence). The CDR3 DNA follows: TGTGCCAGCAGCGCCCTAGGCCCAAATGAGCAGTTCTTC. Translation gives CASSALGPNEQFF.

This chain uses TRBV18 with TRBJ2-7, with 8 bases fitting TRBD2. V lost 1 base to trimming and J lost 5 bases; unmatched junction nucleotides: 7. CDR1 KGHSH and CDR2 LQKENI come from the germline V gene. The CDR3 runs to 15 residues. CDR3 DNA: TGTGCCAGCTCACCACGTCTCGGGGGGGCAGACGAGCAGTACTTC. Amino acids: CASSPRLGGADEQYF.

The rearrangement links TRBV6-1 to TRBJ2-3, with D tentatively TRBD2 (6 bases). The CDR3 has 14 residues. CDR1 and CDR2 from the germline V gene are MNHNS and SASEGT. V was trimmed by 3 bases and J by 1 base, leaving 8 bases between them. The CDR3: CASSDSGRTDTQYF. DNA of the CDR3: TGTGCCAGCAGTGATAGCGGCCGCACAGATACGCAGTATTTT.

This rearrangement joins TRBV5-1 to TRBJ2-1, with TRBD2 identical over 10 bases. CDR1 and CDR2 (germline): SGHRS, YFSETQ. The CDR3 sequence is 15 residues long. With 2 bases clipped from V and 5 bases from J, the junction kept 4 bases outside the gene matches. The CDR3 bases are TGCGCCAGCAGCTTTTCCCTAGCGGGAGACAATGAGCAGTTCTTC. Residues: CASSFSLAGDNEQFF.

This clone was detected only a few times. The rearrangement uses TRBV7-6 and TRBJ1-4; D is unresolved. V was clipped by 3 bases and J by 8 bases, with 13 bases between them. The CDR3 is 14 amino acids. The germline CDR1 and CDR2 sequences are SGHVS and FNYEAQ. This CDR3 is CASSLSRSGEKLFF. In DNA form, the CDR3 reads TGTGCCAGCAGCTTGTCCAGGTCTGGAGAAAAACTGTTTTTT.

The genes are TRBV19 and TRBJ2-1; tentative D call: TRBD1 (5 bases). The CDR3 has 14 residues. V was shortened by 3 bases and J by 4 bases, with 10 bases between the two germline ends. The germline gives CDR1 LNHDA, CDR2 SQIVND (reference sequence). The CDR3 DNA is TGTGCCAGTAGTATCAGGGTCGGGTACAATGAGCAGTTCTTC. It translates to CASSIRVGYNEQFF. Full variable domain (outside the CDR3, taken from reference TRBV19 and TRBJ2-1): DGGITQSPKYLFRKEGQNVTLSCEQNLNHDAMYWYRQDPGQGLRLIYYSQIVNDFQKGDIAEGYSVSREKKESFPLTVTSAQKNPTAFYLCASSIRVGYNEQFFGPGTRLTVL.